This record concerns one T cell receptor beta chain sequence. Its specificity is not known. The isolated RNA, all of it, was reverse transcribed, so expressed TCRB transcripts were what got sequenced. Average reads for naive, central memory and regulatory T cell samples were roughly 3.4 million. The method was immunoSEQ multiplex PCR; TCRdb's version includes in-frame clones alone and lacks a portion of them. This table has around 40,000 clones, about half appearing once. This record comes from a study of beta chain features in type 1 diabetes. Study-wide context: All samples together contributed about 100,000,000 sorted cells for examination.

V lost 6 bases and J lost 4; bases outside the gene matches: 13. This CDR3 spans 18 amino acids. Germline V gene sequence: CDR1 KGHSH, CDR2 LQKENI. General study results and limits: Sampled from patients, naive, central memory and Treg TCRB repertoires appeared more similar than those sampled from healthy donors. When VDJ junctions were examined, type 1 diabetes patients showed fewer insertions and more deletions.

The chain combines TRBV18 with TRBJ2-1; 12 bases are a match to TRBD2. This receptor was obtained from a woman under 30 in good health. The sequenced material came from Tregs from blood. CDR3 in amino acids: CASSPDALTSGSYNEQFF. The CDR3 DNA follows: TGTGCCAGCTCTCCGGACGCTTTGACTAGCGGGAGTTACAATGAGCAGTTCTTC.